One and the same sample provided the 10 T cell receptor beta chains below, sequenced in a study of liver allograft versus peripheral blood T cells. The overall study: Blood and transplanted-liver T cell receptor repertoires from recipients were compared.

One entry per CDR3 protein, called by TCRdb with MiXCR from the reads. The table lists under 15,000 distinct CDR3 sequences, approximately 17% of them singletons. These receptors all stem from a human patient who had a liver transplant. Some T cells may be graft donor cells.

This clonotype is termed medium-sized (0.01 to 0.1%). The rearrangement joins TRBV7-2 to TRBJ2-6; TRBD1 matches 7 bases. The CDR3 is 15 residues long. Germline V CDR1 and CDR2: SGHTA, FQGNSA. Trimming removed 6 bases from V and 2 bases from J; junction bases left unmatched: 4. CDR3 in amino acids: CASSSDRAGANVLTF. DNA of the CDR3: TGTGCCAGCAGTTCCGACAGGGCTGGGGCCAACGTCCTGACTTTC.

By sample share, this clonotype is medium-sized. The chain recombines TRBV28 with TRBJ2-1, with TRBD1 identical over 9 bases. V trimming: 5 bases; J trimming: 7 bases; junction bases outside the gene matches: 6. CDR3 length equals 14 residues. CDR1 is MDHEN, CDR2 SYDVKM, per germline. In DNA, the CDR3 is TGTGCCAGCAGTGGGACAGGGATTTGGAATGAGCAGTTCTTC. Translation: CASSGTGIWNEQFF.

In this sample, this clonotype is medium-sized. This chain joins TRBV29-1 and TRBJ1-4, with 8 positions matching TRBD1. Germline V CDR1 and CDR2: SQVTM, ANQGSEA. The J segment lost 0 bases and the V segment lost 7 bases, leaving 25 bases of the junction unmatched. The CDR3 is 21 residues long. CDR3 loop: CSARQGLSAPPSFATNEKLFF. The CDR3 DNA reads as TGCAGCGCTCGACAGGGGCTCAGCGCCCCTCCTTCCTTTGCAACTAATGAAAAACTGTTTTTT.

This clonotype has a count of ten or more. This chain links TRBV28 with TRBJ1-5; 8 nucleotides match TRBD1. Trimming removed 5 bases from V and 0 bases from J; junction bases left unmatched: 15. The CDR3 is 19 residues long. Germline CDR1 is MDHEN and CDR2 is SYDVKM. The CDR3 region is CASSLGTGGGGYSNQPQHF. The CDR3 nucleotides read TGTGCCAGCAGTCTAGGGACAGGTGGAGGGGGGTATAGCAATCAGCCCCAGCATTTT.

This clonotype qualifies as medium-sized (0.01 to 0.1%). This chain joins TRBV10-3 and TRBJ1-3; maybe TRBD1 (5 bases). Trimming cost V 3 bases and J 0 bases, with 18 bases left between them. This CDR3 has 18 amino acids. Looked up from germline, CDR1 is ENHRY and CDR2 is SYGVKD. The CDR3 sequence: CAISDPGTPKVSGNTIYF. CDR3 coding DNA: TGTGCCATCAGTGACCCCGGGACGCCCAAGGTCTCTGGAAACACCATATATTTT.

The V call is TRBV6-1, the J call TRBJ1-5; D is unresolved. The CDR3 runs to 13 residues. From germline, CDR1 is MNHNS and CDR2 SASEGT. V dropped 4 bases and J dropped 5 bases, with 9 bases sitting between them. This CDR3 is CASSASRHQPQHF. The CDR3 DNA reads TGTGCCAGCAGTGCGTCCCGGCATCAGCCCCAGCATTTT.

This clonotype showed up many times. The V call is TRBV6-1, the J call TRBJ2-7, with 8 bases aligning to TRBD1. V was pared by 9 bases and J by 4 bases, with 8 bases of the junction left unmatched. In germline, CDR1 is MNHNS, CDR2 SASEGT. This CDR3 region has 13 residues. This CDR3 is CASSGTGLYEQYF. Here the CDR3 DNA reads TGTGCCAGTTCCGGGACAGGTCTTTACGAGCAGTACTTC.

This clonotype was recorded at least ten times. The rearrangement uses TRBV18 and TRBJ1-1, with 7 bases identical to TRBD1. V gave up 2 bases and J gave up 4 bases; unmatched junction bases: 4. This CDR3 comprises 14 residues. Per the germline V gene, CDR1 is KGHSH and CDR2 is LQKENI. Written as DNA, the CDR3 is TGTGCCAGCTCACCAAACAGGGGAGGCACTGAAGCTTTCTTT. It is translated as CASSPNRGGTEAFF.

The chain is built from TRBV6-6 and TRBJ2-1, with D unclear. V was clipped by 3 bases and J by 5 bases, with 8 bases between them. CDR1 and CDR2 (germline): MNHNY, SVGAGI (reference sequence). The CDR3 has 13 amino acids. The CDR3 bases are TGTGCCAGCAGTTATTTTGACAACAATGAGCAGTTCTTC. It codes for CASSYFDNNEQFF.

This clonotype is labeled medium-sized. The junction and the germline gene differ at one end; a read error may be behind it. V is TRBV30 and J is TRBJ1-6; weak D call: TRBD1 (5 bases). The CDR3 runs 16 residues. The germline V gene encodes CDR1 GTSNPN and CDR2 SVGIG (reference sequence). CDR3: CAWSVLGDSFNSPLHF. CDR3 DNA sequence: TGTGCCTGGAGTGTACTAGGGGACTCCTTTAATTCACCCCTCCACTTT. Full variable domain (outside the CDR3, taken from reference TRBV30 and TRBJ1-6): SQTIHQWPATLVQPVGSPLSLECTVEGTSNPNLYWYRQAAGRGLQLLFYSVGIGQISSEVPQNLSASRPQDRQFILSSKKLLLSDSGFYLCAWSVLGDSFNSPLHFGNGTRLTVT.